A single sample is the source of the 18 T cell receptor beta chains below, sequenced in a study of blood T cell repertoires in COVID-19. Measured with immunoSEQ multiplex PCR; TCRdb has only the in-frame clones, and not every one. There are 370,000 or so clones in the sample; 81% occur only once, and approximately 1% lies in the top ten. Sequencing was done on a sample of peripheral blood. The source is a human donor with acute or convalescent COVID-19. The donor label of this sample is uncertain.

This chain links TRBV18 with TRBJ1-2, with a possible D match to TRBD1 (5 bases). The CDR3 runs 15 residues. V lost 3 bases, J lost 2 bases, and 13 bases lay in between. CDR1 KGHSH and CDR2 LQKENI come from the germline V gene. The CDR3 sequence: CASSPTPRGNYGYTF. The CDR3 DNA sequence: TGTGCCAGCTCACCGACTCCAAGGGGCAACTATGGCTACACCTTC.

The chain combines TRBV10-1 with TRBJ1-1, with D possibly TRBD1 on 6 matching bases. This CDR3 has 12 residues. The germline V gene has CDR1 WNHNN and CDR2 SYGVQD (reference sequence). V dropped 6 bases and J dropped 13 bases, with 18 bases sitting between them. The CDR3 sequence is CASRQKQGSNFF. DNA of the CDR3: TGCGCCAGCAGACAGAAACAGGGAAGTAATTTCTTT.

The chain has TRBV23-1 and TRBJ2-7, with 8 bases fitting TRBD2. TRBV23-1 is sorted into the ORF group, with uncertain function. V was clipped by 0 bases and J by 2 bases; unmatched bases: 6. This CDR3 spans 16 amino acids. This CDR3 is CASSQSGGRYPYEQYF. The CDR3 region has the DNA TGCGCCAGCAGTCAATCGGGCGGGAGGTACCCCTACGAGCAGTACTTC.

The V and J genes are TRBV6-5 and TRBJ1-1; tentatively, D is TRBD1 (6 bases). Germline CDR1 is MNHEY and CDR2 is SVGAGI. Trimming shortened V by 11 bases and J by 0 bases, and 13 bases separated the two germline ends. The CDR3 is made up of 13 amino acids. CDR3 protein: CAVRDTLNTEAFF. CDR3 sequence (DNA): TGTGCCGTGAGGGACACATTGAACACTGAAGCTTTCTTT.

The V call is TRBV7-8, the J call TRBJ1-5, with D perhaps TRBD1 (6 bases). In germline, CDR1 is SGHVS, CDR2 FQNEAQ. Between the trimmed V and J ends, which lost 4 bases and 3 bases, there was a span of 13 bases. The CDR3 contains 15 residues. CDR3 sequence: CASSSTGLFNQPQHF. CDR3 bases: TGTGCCAGCAGCTCAACAGGGTTATTCAATCAGCCCCAGCATTTT. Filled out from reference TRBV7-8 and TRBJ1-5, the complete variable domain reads GAGVSQSPRYKVAKRGQDVALRCDPISGHVSLFWYQQALGQGPEFLTYFQNEAQLDKSGLPSDRFFAERPEGSVSTLKIQRTQQEDSAVYLCASSSTGLFNQPQHFGDGTRLSIL.

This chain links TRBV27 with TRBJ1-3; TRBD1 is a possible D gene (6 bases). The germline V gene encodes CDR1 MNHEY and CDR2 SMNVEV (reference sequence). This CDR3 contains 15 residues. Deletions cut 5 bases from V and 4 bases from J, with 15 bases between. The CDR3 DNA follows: TGTGCCAGCAGTCTGGGCGGGGGGCGAGGAAACACCATATATTTT. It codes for CASSLGGGRGNTIYF.

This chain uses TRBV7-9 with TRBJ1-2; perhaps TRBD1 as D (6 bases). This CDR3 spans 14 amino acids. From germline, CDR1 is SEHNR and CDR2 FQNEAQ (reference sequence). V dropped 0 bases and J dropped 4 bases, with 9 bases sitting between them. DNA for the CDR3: TGTGCCAGCAGCTTAGCTGGACAGTCCTATGGCTACACCTTC. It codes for CASSLAGQSYGYTF.

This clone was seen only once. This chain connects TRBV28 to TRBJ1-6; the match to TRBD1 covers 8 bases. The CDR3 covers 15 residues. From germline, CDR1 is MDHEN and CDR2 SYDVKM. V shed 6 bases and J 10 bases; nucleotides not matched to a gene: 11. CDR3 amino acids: CASSSSGTGLSPLHF. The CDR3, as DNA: TGTGCCAGCAGCTCTTCCGGGACAGGTTTGTCACCCCTCCACTTT.

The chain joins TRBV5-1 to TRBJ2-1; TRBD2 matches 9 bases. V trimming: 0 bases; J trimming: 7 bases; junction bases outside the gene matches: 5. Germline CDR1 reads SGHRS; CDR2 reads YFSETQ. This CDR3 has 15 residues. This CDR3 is CASSLVAGVGNEQFF. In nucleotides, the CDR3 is TGCGCCAGCAGCTTGGTAGCGGGAGTAGGAAATGAGCAGTTCTTC.

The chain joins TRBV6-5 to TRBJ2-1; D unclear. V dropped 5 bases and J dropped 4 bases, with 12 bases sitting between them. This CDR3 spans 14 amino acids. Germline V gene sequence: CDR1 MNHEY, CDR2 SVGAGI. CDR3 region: CASSPSGGYNEQFF. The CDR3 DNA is TGTGCCAGCAGTCCCTCTGGCGGTTACAATGAGCAGTTCTTC.

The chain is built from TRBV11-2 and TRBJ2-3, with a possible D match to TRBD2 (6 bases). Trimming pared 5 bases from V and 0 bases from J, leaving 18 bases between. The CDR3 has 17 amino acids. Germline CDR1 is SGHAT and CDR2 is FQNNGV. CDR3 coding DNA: TGTGCCAGCAGCCTCCGGGACTGGACCCTTAGCACAGATACGCAGTATTTT. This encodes CASSLRDWTLSTDTQYF.

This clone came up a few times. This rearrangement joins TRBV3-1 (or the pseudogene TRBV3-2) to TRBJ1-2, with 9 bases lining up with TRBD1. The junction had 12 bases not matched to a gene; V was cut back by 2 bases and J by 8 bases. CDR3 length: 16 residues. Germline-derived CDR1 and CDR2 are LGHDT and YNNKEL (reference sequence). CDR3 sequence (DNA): TGTGCCAGCAGCCAAATCGGTCCGGGACAGGGTCCGGGCTACACCTTC. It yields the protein CASSQIGPGQGPGYTF.

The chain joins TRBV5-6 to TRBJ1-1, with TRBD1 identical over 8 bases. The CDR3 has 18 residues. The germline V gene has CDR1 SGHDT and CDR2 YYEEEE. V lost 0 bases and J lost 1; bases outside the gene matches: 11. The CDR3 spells CASSLAGQAPRPNTEAFF. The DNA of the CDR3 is TGTGCCAGCAGCTTGGCGGGACAGGCACCGAGACCGAACACTGAAGCTTTCTTT.

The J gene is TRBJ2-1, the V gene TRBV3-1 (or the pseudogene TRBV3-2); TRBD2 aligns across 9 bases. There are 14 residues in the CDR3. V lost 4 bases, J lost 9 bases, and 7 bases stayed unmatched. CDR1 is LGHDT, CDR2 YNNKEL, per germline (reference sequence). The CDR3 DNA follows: TGTGCCAGCAGCCTGGGGGGACTAGCCGGTGAGCAGTTCTTC. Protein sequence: CASSLGGLAGEQFF.

The CDR3 loop is CAIRPDRLYGYTF. The CDR3 DNA follows: TGTGCCATCAGGCCCGACAGGCTCTATGGCTACACCTTC. The chain combines TRBV10-3 with TRBJ1-2, with D possibly matching TRBD1 (6 bases). CDR3 length: 13 amino acids. V lost 6 bases and J 4 bases, leaving 12 bases between the germline ends. Germline values: CDR1 ENHRY, CDR2 SYGVKD.

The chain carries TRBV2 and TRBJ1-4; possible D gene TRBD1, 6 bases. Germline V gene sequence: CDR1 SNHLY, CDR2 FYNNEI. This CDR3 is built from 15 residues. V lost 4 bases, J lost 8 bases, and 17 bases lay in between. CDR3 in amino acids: CASSATGQETEKLFF. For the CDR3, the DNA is TGTGCCAGCAGTGCAACAGGGCAGGAGACCGAAAAACTGTTTTTT.

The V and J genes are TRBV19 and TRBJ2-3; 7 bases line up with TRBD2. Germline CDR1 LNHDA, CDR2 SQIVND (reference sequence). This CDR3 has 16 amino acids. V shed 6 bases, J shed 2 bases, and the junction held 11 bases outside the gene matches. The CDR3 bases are TGTGCCAGTAGCCCCTTGGGCCGGGACTACACAGATACGCAGTATTTT. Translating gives CASSPLGRDYTDTQYF.

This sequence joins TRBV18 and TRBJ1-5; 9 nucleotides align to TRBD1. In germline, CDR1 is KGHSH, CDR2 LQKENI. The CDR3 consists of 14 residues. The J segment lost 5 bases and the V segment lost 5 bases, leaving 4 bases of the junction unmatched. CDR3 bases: TGTGCCAGCTCAATGGGACAGGGACATCAGCCCCAGCATTTT. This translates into CASSMGQGHQPQHF. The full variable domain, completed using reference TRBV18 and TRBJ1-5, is NAGVMQNPRHLVRRRGQEARLRCSPMKGHSHVYWYRQLPEEGLKFMVYLQKENIIDESGMPKERFSAEFPKEGPSILRIQQVVRGDSAAYFCASSMGQGHQPQHFGDGTRLSIL.